This T cell receptor beta chain comes out of a study of blood T cell repertoires in COVID-19 (dated by TCRdb to 2018 to 2020). Some background on the complete study: Collaborator samples came from the United States, Italy and Spain and covered acute and convalescent phases of COVID-19. The material from the prospective study consisted of cDNA or gDNA derived from T cells, B-cell-depleted T cells, or PBMCs. Subjects who had been exposed to COVID-19, were actively infected with it, or had recovered from it provided the deeply sampled blood TCRbeta repertoires that made up the dataset. The repertoires were released in a freely available public database intended as a resource for research on the immune response to SARS-CoV-2. The samples were drawn from the first 160 participants of the ongoing ImmuneRACE study and from over 950 subjects provided by 6 global collaborators. Sample metadata almost always included a de-identified subject ID, COVID-19 status, age in years and sex. HLA class I and class II types, where available, came from metadata supplied by the sample provider rather than from assay-based typing. The investigation overall reported the following: The quantity of clinical and demographic metadata differed by source and by participant and was supplied without curation.

With regard to this clone: This receptor's antigen is unknown. Base qualities are not at hand, and no much larger clone is one base apart.

Whole blood was collected in K2EDTA tubes by collaborating institutions according to the institutions' own protocols. Collaborator samples were shipped for TCRbeta analysis as frozen whole blood, isolated PBMCs, or DNA extracted from either sample type. V was cut back by 0 bases and J by 5 bases, leaving a gap of 16 bases between them. The germline V gene yields SGHRS for CDR1 and YFSETQ for CDR2. Spanning cysteine to phenylalanine, the CDR3 consists of 16 amino acids. Only the CDR3 region is kept as DNA, spanning 48 bases read in frame from base 1. The immunoSEQ Assay, a bias-controlled multiplex PCR, was used to amplify TCRbeta CDR3 regions from genomic DNA. In the authors' own workflow: The number of nucleated cells in each sample was estimated from the amplification of reference gene primers within the assay. To quantify the absolute abundance of each unique TCRbeta CDR3 rearrangement, sequence reads were collapsed and filtered. For each sample, productive Simpson clonality was calculated as the square root of Simpson's diversity index over productive rearrangements. TCRdb took over this immuneACCESS table, retaining in-frame rearrangements with V and J assigned. Such tables are incomplete; in checked studies, under half of the missing clones stem from an unresolved V gene, and the remainder is unexplained. The D gene and trimming were derived from the DNA, and the V and J assignments and clone size from that table. The sample table lists some 7,900 clones, about four fifths of them with a count of one. The ten largest clones take up 18% of the sample.

The sequence derives from a human donor with active COVID-19. The donor label of this sample is uncertain. Recombination linked TRBV5-1 to TRBJ2-3, with no confidently assigned D gene. Input material: peripheral blood. The CDR3 is CASSLVPDKSVDTQYF. The DNA is as follows: TGCGCCAGCAGCTTGGTGCCAGACAAGTCGGTAGATACGCAGTATTTT.